Each of the 12 T cell receptor beta chains below was sequenced from the same sample in a study of T cell responses to AZD1222 COVID-19 vaccine. The protocol was immunoSEQ multiplex PCR, while the TCRdb copy is restricted to in-frame clones and leaves out a portion. The data contain 55,000 to 80,000 clones, about 70% of them singletons. Sequencing was performed on peripheral blood, taken on day 0 of AZD1222 vaccination. These receptors came from an adult in good health.

V is TRBV7-6 and J is TRBJ2-1, with 7 bases that match TRBD1. Trimming removed 5 bases from V and 14 bases from J; junction bases left unmatched: 9. This CDR3 has 12 residues. The germline V gene has CDR1 SGHVS and CDR2 FNYEAQ. The CDR3 sequence is CASSPIGQDKFF. Written as DNA, the CDR3 is TGTGCCAGCAGCCCAATAGGACAGGATAAGTTCTTC.

V gene TRBV19 combines with J gene TRBJ2-1; 8 positions match TRBD2. This CDR3 is 17 amino acids long. The trim removed 3 bases at V and 5 bases at J, leaving 12 bases unmatched. The germline V gene has CDR1 LNHDA and CDR2 SQIVND (reference sequence). The CDR3, as DNA: TGTGCCAGTAGTATTACCGGGGGGGCCGGAACACACAATGAGCAGTTCTTC. It is translated as CASSITGGAGTHNEQFF.

The chain joins TRBV12-3 or TRBV12-4 to TRBJ1-1, with D tentatively TRBD1 (5 bases). The CDR3 sequence is 12 residues long. V lost 3 bases to trimming and J lost 10 bases, with 12 bases between them. CDR3 sequence (DNA): TGTGCCAGCAGTTTCGGGGCCCTGGGAGCTTTCTTT. Protein: CASSFGALGAFF.

The CDR3 sequence: CASSRLVTDTQYF. CDR3 sequence (DNA): TGTGCCAGCAGCCGACTAGTCACAGATACGCAGTATTTT. This rearrangement joins TRBV6-5 to TRBJ2-3; maybe TRBD2 (6 bases). V dropped 6 bases and J dropped 2 bases, with 9 bases sitting between them. Germline lookup yields CDR1 MNHEY and CDR2 SVGAGI. This CDR3 region has 13 residues.

This chain links TRBV10-3 with TRBJ2-7; D might be TRBD2 (6 bases). V dropped 3 bases and J dropped 5 bases, with 17 bases sitting between them. Germline-derived CDR1 and CDR2 are ENHRY and SYGVKD. This CDR3 has 15 amino acids. This chain's CDR3 is CAISDSRSGVHEQYF. CDR3 DNA: TGTGCCATCAGTGACTCCCGCTCGGGGGTCCACGAGCAGTACTTC.

V usage is TRBV30 and J usage is TRBJ1-1, with D possibly TRBD1 on 5 matching bases. Germline CDR1 GTSNPN, CDR2 SVGIG (reference sequence). The V gene lost 0 bases and the J gene lost 3 bases, with 14 bases spanning the gap. This CDR3 is built from 15 residues. CDR3 nucleotide sequence: TGTGCCTGGAGTGTAGGGGACCCGAGGGACACTGAAGCTTTCTTT. This codes for CAWSVGDPRDTEAFF.

The CDR3 here is CASRRTGDYEQYF. CDR3 bases: TGTGCCAGCAGGAGGACAGGGGACTACGAGCAGTACTTC. The rearrangement joins TRBV12-3 or TRBV12-4 to TRBJ2-7; 9 bases map to TRBD1. J gave up 3 bases and V 6 bases, and 3 bases lay outside the gene matches. This CDR3 has 13 residues.

DNA for the CDR3: TGTGCCACCAGTGATTGGGGGGACACCTCCTACAATGAGCAGTTCTTC. Translation gives CATSDWGDTSYNEQFF. This rearrangement joins TRBV24-1 to TRBJ2-1, with D perhaps assigned TRBD1 or TRBD2 (6 bases each). Trimming took 2 bases from V and 0 from J, leaving 10 bases between them. The CDR3 has 16 residues. CDR1 is KGHDR and CDR2 is SFDVKD in the germline V gene.

The chain has TRBV19 and TRBJ1-1; TRBD1 aligns across 8 bases. The CDR3 has 13 residues. V was clipped by 11 bases and J by 6 bases; unmatched bases: 11. Germline lookup yields CDR1 LNHDA and CDR2 SQIVND (reference sequence). CDR3 in DNA: TGTGCCGGCTTGACAGGGGTAAGCTCTGAAGCTTTCTTT. Amino acid sequence: CAGLTGVSSEAFF.

This clone occurred a few times. This chain links TRBV5-4 with TRBJ2-1; D gene ambiguous. Germline V lookup: CDR1 SGHNT, CDR2 YYREEE (reference sequence). CDR3 length equals 15 residues. V was trimmed by 4 bases and J by 0 bases, leaving 11 bases between them. CDR3 DNA: TGTGCCAGCAGCCCAGAGGCGAGCTCCTACAATGAGCAGTTCTTC. Encoded protein: CASSPEASSYNEQFF.

The genes are TRBV25-1 and TRBJ2-6; D is uncertain. The CDR3 spans 11 residues. The germline V and J ends were trimmed by 11 bases and 9 bases, with 11 bases remaining between them. Germline CDR1 and CDR2: MGHDK and SYGVNS. The CDR3 loop is CAALGFNVLTF. CDR3 nucleotides: TGTGCCGCCCTGGGATTCAACGTCCTGACTTTC.

The rearrangement links TRBV10-3 to TRBJ2-1, with D perhaps assigned TRBD1 or TRBD2 (5 bases each). Germline loops: CDR1 ENHRY, CDR2 SYGVKD. This CDR3 contains 13 residues. With 9 bases removed from V and 4 bases from J, the gap between germline ends came to 13 bases. The CDR3 nucleotides are TGTGCCATTAGTAGAGGGGAGTACAATGAGCAGTTCTTC. This translates into CAISRGEYNEQFF.